Listed here are 29 T cell receptor beta chains from one sample, sequenced in a study of CD8+ T cells in alopecia areata. cDNA prepared by RNA extraction and subsequent reverse transcription served as the template for sequencing. Libraries were prepared by immunoSEQ multiplex PCR; TCRdb keeps only in-frame clonotypes and omits some of them. The table has tens of thousands of clones, 60% seen once. Sample: CD8+ T cells sorted from blood, taken at week 0. The receptor source for this set is a human donor with alopecia areata.

The chain's CDR3 is CAWMPRQGYQPQHF. The CDR3, as DNA: TGTGCCTGGATGCCACGACAGGGCTATCAGCCCCAGCATTTT. The chain has TRBV30 and TRBJ1-5; 7 nucleotides align to TRBD1. The CDR3 has 14 amino acids. The junction had 8 bases not matched to a gene; V was cut back by 4 bases and J by 5 bases. Germline values: CDR1 GTSNPN, CDR2 SVGIG (reference sequence). The full variable domain, completed using reference TRBV30 and TRBJ1-5, is SQTIHQWPATLVQPVGSPLSLECTVEGTSNPNLYWYRQAAGRGLQLLFYSVGIGQISSEVPQNLSASRPQDRQFILSSKKLLLSDSGFYLCAWMPRQGYQPQHFGDGTRLSIL.

The chain couples TRBV4-2 to TRBJ1-4; D might be TRBD1 (5 bases). CDR3 length: 17 amino acids. V was clipped by 0 bases and J by 8 bases, with 19 bases between them. The germline CDR1 and CDR2 sequences are LGHNA and YNFKEQ. The CDR3 bases are TGTGCCAGCAGCCAAGATTCGCTAGCGGGGGTGGAAGAAAAACTGTTTTTT. This encodes CASSQDSLAGVEEKLFF.

This chain joins TRBV1 and TRBJ2-6. TRBV1 is a known pseudogene. This CDR3 comprises 18 residues. CDR3 amino acids: CTNLLRGAADSGANVLTF. In DNA, the CDR3 is TGCACCAATCTACTGAGGGGGGCCGCGGACTCTGGGGCCAACGTCCTGACTTTC.

The chain employs TRBV7-9 and TRBJ2-7, with D tentatively TRBD1 (6 bases). The V gene lost 4 bases and the J gene lost 5 bases, with 18 bases spanning the gap. CDR1 is SEHNR and CDR2 is FQNEAQ in the germline V gene (reference sequence). This CDR3 comprises 15 residues. This CDR3 reads CASSSKGVKFNEQYF. In DNA form, the CDR3 reads TGTGCCAGCAGCTCCAAGGGGGTGAAGTTCAACGAGCAGTACTTC.

This sequence joins TRBV13 and TRBJ1-5; D may be TRBD1 (5 bases). CDR3 length: 15 amino acids. The germline CDR1 and CDR2 sequences are PRHDT and FYEKMQ (reference sequence). Trimming removed 0 bases from V and 4 bases from J, with 10 bases in between. This chain's CDR3 is CASSLGRGRNQPQHF. The CDR3 bases are TGTGCCAGCAGCTTAGGCCGGGGACGTAATCAGCCCCAGCATTTT. Using reference TRBV13 and TRBJ1-5 for the parts outside the CDR3, the full variable domain is AAGVIQSPRHLIKEKRETATLKCYPIPRHDTVYWYQQGPGQDPQFLISFYEKMQSDKGSIPDRFSAQQFSDYHSELNMSSLELGDSALYFCASSLGRGRNQPQHFGDGTRLSIL.

The gene calls are TRBV7-9 and TRBJ2-7; 7 bases fit TRBD1. The CDR3 is 13 amino acids. The J segment lost 2 bases and the V segment lost 5 bases, leaving 3 bases of the junction unmatched. Germline V gene lookup returns CDR1 SEHNR and CDR2 FQNEAQ (reference sequence). The DNA of the CDR3 is TGTGCCAGCAGCCCGGGACAGACCTACGAGCAGTACTTC. Its translation is CASSPGQTYEQYF.

The chain joins TRBV7-2 to TRBJ2-3, with 15 positions matching TRBD2. Trimming removed 5 bases from V and 4 bases from J; junction bases left unmatched: 13. The CDR3 loop spans 19 amino acids. Germline V gives CDR1 SGHTA, CDR2 FQGNSA. CDR3 loop: CASSPHVPGLAGGPDTQYF. DNA of the CDR3: TGTGCCAGCAGCCCCCACGTCCCGGGACTAGCGGGAGGCCCAGATACGCAGTATTTT.

In its sample, this clone was seen once. V usage is TRBV27 and J usage is TRBJ1-1, with 9 nucleotides matching TRBD1. CDR1 and CDR2 from the germline V gene are MNHEY and SMNVEV (reference sequence). J was trimmed by 8 bases and V by 7 bases; bases with no gene match: 5. The CDR3 covers 12 residues. The CDR3 DNA follows: TGTGCCAGCACTACAGGGGGCGCAGAAGCTTTCTTT. Translating gives CASTTGGAEAFF.

There are a few counts of this clone. Other DNA sequences in this specimen translate into the identical CDR3. The chain has TRBV19 and TRBJ1-1, with D uncertain. Trimming stripped 3 bases from V and 1 base from J, with 3 bases between. The germline V gene has CDR1 LNHDA and CDR2 SQIVND (reference sequence). The CDR3 spans 12 residues. CDR3 amino acids: CASSIRNTEAFF. CDR3 nucleotides: TGTGCCAGTAGTATCCGGAACACTGAAGCTTTCTTT.

This clone was counted between two and nine times. CDR3 protein: CASSPRDRGTEAFF. CDR3 in DNA: TGTGCCAGCAGCCCAAGGGACAGGGGCACTGAAGCTTTCTTT. The gene calls are TRBV7-9 and TRBJ1-1, with TRBD1 matching 10 bases. Germline V gene lookup returns CDR1 SEHNR and CDR2 FQNEAQ (reference sequence). This CDR3 has 14 residues. V shed 5 bases and J 4 bases; nucleotides not matched to a gene: 4.

The V gene is TRBV9, the J gene TRBJ2-7; 8 positions match TRBD2. Germline CDR1 reads SGDLS; CDR2 reads YYNGEE. The J segment lost 6 bases and the V segment lost 5 bases, leaving 4 bases of the junction unmatched. This CDR3 contains 12 residues. The CDR3 coding sequence is TGTGCCAGCAGTGACACTAGCGGCGAGCAGTACTTC. It yields the protein CASSDTSGEQYF.

The chain has TRBV27 and TRBJ1-2; D is undetermined. Germline V gene data show CDR1 as MNHEY and CDR2 as SMNVEV (reference sequence). The CDR3 sequence is 13 residues long. V lost 7 bases, J lost 2 bases, and 11 bases lay in between. CDR3 in amino acids: CASKLGGNYGYTF. The CDR3 DNA follows: TGTGCCAGCAAGTTGGGAGGGAACTATGGCTACACCTTC.

The V gene is TRBV13, the J gene TRBJ2-5, with 8 bases that match TRBD1. V was clipped by 5 bases and J by 0 bases; unmatched bases: 5. CDR3 length equals 15 residues. Germline-derived CDR1 and CDR2 are PRHDT and FYEKMQ (reference sequence). The CDR3 region has the DNA TGTGCCAGCAGCGCCCGGACAGGGTACCAAGAGACCCAGTACTTC. Its translation: CASSARTGYQETQYF.

The V gene is TRBV2, the J gene TRBJ2-1, with TRBD1 identical over 12 bases. J lost 8 bases, V lost 8 bases, and 4 bases had no gene match. Germline V gives CDR1 SNHLY, CDR2 FYNNEI. This CDR3 has 13 amino acids. DNA for the CDR3: TGTGCCAGCCCGGGACAGGGGGCCCATGAGCAGTTCTTC. It specifies CASPGQGAHEQFF.

This sequence joins TRBV6-6 and TRBJ2-3; D is possibly TRBD1 or TRBD2 (5 bases each). This CDR3 has 15 residues. The germline gives CDR1 MNHNY, CDR2 SVGAGI (reference sequence). V lost 4 bases, J lost 3 bases, and 14 bases lay in between. CDR3 protein: CASSSRGVVTDTQYF. The DNA for the CDR3 is TGTGCCAGCAGTTCTAGGGGAGTAGTGACAGATACGCAGTATTTT.

The CDR3: CASSFEPNTEAFF. The CDR3, as DNA: TGCGCCAGCAGCTTTGAGCCCAACACTGAAGCTTTCTTT. This chain connects TRBV5-1 to TRBJ1-1, with D unclear. The CDR3 runs 13 residues. Trimming removed 2 bases from V and 2 bases from J, with 7 bases in between. CDR1 and CDR2 (germline): SGHRS, YFSETQ.

J is TRBJ2-1 and V is TRBV30; D is undetermined. The CDR3 sequence is 11 residues long. Per the germline V gene, CDR1 is GTSNPN and CDR2 is SVGIG (reference sequence). V lost 2 bases and J lost 7, with 6 bases in between. The CDR3 loop reads CAWSNGNEQFF. The CDR3 DNA reads TGTGCCTGGAGTAATGGGAATGAGCAGTTCTTC.

The chain joins TRBV4-1 to TRBJ1-6, with D hard to call. The CDR3 is 15 residues long. V lost 0 bases to trimming and J lost 6 bases, with 9 bases between them. Germline lookup yields CDR1 MGHRA and CDR2 YSYEKL. CDR3 residues: CASSQDRAINSPLHF. The CDR3 DNA is TGCGCCAGCAGCCAAGATCGGGCAATTAATTCACCCCTCCACTTT.

This clone was seen more than once but under ten times. V gene TRBV7-8 combines with J gene TRBJ2-5; D may be TRBD1 or TRBD2 (5 bases each). The CDR3 is 13 residues long. Germline-derived CDR1 and CDR2 are SGHVS and FQNEAQ. Deletions cut 5 bases from V and 5 bases from J, with 12 bases between. DNA of the CDR3: TGTGCCAGCAGCGGGGGAGTTGGGGAGACCCAGTACTTC. This gives the protein CASSGGVGETQYF.

V and J are TRBV6-5 and TRBJ1-5, with a weak D call TRBD1 (6 bases). The V and J ends lost 6 bases and 6 bases respectively, with 15 bases between them. The germline CDR1 and CDR2 sequences are MNHEY and SVGAGI. CDR3 length: 14 residues. CDR3 loop: CASSWTVRGQPQHF. In DNA, the CDR3 is TGTGCCAGCAGCTGGACAGTCCGAGGTCAGCCCCAGCATTTT.

The V call is TRBV10-3, the J call TRBJ1-1; 7 nucleotides line up with TRBD1. The CDR3 is made up of 13 amino acids. Germline values: CDR1 ENHRY, CDR2 SYGVKD. The ends lost 10 bases at V and 1 base at J; junction bases unmatched: 6. The CDR3 DNA sequence: TGTGCCACCAGCTGGGACAGGAACACTGAAGCTTTCTTT. Encoded protein: CATSWDRNTEAFF.

This clone has only a few counts. J is TRBJ2-7 and V is TRBV7-9; D is perhaps TRBD1 (6 bases). Germline loops: CDR1 SEHNR, CDR2 FQNEAQ (reference sequence). This CDR3 comprises 12 residues. V lost 8 bases, J lost 0 bases, and 8 bases lay in between. DNA of the CDR3: TGTGCCAGCGGGGGCCTCTCCTACGAGCAGTACTTC. Encoded protein: CASGGLSYEQYF.

The table lists this clone with a few counts. This rearrangement joins TRBV2 to TRBJ2-3, with a weak D call TRBD2 (6 bases). This CDR3 region has 16 residues. Germline V CDR1 and CDR2: SNHLY, FYNNEI. The ends were cut back, 6 bases at V and 4 bases at J, with 20 bases in the middle. The CDR3 reads CASSHRDPGVPDTQYF. The CDR3 bases are TGTGCCAGCAGCCACCGGGACCCGGGGGTCCCAGATACGCAGTATTTT.

This sequence joins TRBV29-1 and TRBJ2-7; D may be TRBD2 (6 bases). The germline gives CDR1 SQVTM, CDR2 ANQGSEA. V was pared by 7 bases and J by 4 bases, with 17 bases between. The CDR3 is 13 residues long. The CDR3 nucleotides are TGCAGCGCCAGGGAACTAGGAGGGTACGAGCAGTACTTC. This sequence encodes CSARELGGYEQYF.

CDR3 region: CASSDPGALQGYGYTF. DNA for the CDR3: TGTGCCAGCAGCGACCCAGGGGCCCTACAGGGCTATGGCTACACCTTC. The chain recombines TRBV25-1 with TRBJ1-2, with D perhaps TRBD1 (6 bases). The germline V gene has CDR1 MGHDK and CDR2 SYGVNS. This CDR3 contains 16 residues. The V gene lost 6 bases and the J gene lost 4 bases, with 21 bases spanning the gap.

The chain is built from TRBV15 and TRBJ2-5; D not resolved. Germline assignment: CDR1 LNHNV and CDR2 YYDKDF (reference sequence). This CDR3 has 14 amino acids. V shed 6 bases and J shed 1 base, with 12 bases lying between them. CDR3 coding DNA: TGTGCCACCAGACAAGACCGACTCCAAGAGACCCAGTACTTC. Residues: CATRQDRLQETQYF.

The V call is TRBV4-1, the J call TRBJ1-2; 7 bases align to TRBD1. The germline CDR1 and CDR2 sequences are MGHRA and YSYEKL. Unmatched junction bases numbered 10, after V lost 4 bases and J lost 2 bases. CDR3 length: 16 residues. The CDR3 bases are TGCGCCAGCAGCCCGACGGGACAGACAATAAACTATGGCTACACCTTC. Translating gives CASSPTGQTINYGYTF.

The V and J genes are TRBV4-1 and TRBJ1-5, with TRBD1 as a possible D gene (5 bases). Per germline, CDR1 MGHRA and CDR2 YSYEKL. The V gene lost 8 bases and the J gene lost 3 bases, with 11 bases spanning the gap. This CDR3 is built from 13 residues. The CDR3 DNA reads as TGCGCCAGCCCCGGGGGTCCCAATCAGCCCCAGCATTTT. Its translation: CASPGGPNQPQHF.

The table lists this clone with a few counts. The DNA for the CDR3 is TGCAGCGTTGATGAGACAGGGTATGGCTACACCTTC. It yields the protein CSVDETGYGYTF. The chain links TRBV29-1 to TRBJ1-2; 7 nucleotides match TRBD1. The germline CDR1 and CDR2 sequences are SQVTM and ANQGSEA. This CDR3 has 12 amino acids. Trimming took 3 bases from V and 5 from J; bases not matched to a gene: 3.